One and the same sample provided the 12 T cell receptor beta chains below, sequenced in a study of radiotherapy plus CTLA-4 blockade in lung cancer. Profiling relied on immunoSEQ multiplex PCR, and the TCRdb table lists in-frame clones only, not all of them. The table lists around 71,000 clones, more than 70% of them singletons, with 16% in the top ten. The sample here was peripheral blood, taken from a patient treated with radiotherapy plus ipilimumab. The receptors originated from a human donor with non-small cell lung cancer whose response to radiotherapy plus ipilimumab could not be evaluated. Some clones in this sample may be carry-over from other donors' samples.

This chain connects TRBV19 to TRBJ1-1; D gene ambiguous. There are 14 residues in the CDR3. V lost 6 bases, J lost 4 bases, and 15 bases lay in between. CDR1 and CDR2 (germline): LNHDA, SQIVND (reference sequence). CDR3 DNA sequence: TGTGCCAGTAGATTCGGGAGCGACCTCACTGAAGCTTTCTTT. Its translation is CASRFGSDLTEAFF. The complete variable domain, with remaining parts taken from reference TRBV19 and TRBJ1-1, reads DGGITQSPKYLFRKEGQNVTLSCEQNLNHDAMYWYRQDPGQGLRLIYYSQIVNDFQKGDIAEGYSVSREKKESFPLTVTSAQKNPTAFYLCASRFGSDLTEAFFGQGTRLTVV.

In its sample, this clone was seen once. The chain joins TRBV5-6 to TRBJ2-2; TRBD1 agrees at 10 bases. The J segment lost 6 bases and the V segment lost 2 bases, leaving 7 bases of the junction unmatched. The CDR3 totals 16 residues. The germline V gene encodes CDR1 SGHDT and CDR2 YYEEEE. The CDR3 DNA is TGTGCCAGCAGCTTAGACAGGGGGCGGATATCCGGGGAGCTGTTTTTT. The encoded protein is CASSLDRGRISGELFF.

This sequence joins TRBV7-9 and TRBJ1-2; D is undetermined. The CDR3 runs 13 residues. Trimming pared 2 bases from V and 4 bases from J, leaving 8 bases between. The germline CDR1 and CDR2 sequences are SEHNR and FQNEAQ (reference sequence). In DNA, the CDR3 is TGTGCCAGCAGCTTACACGAGGGCTATGGCTACACCTTC. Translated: CASSLHEGYGYTF.

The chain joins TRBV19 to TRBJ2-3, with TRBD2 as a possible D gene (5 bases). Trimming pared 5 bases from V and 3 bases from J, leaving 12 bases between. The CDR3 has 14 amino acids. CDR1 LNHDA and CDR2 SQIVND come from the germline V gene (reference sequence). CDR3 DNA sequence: TGTGCCAGTAGTTGGGAGAGATCGACAGATACGCAGTATTTT. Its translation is CASSWERSTDTQYF.

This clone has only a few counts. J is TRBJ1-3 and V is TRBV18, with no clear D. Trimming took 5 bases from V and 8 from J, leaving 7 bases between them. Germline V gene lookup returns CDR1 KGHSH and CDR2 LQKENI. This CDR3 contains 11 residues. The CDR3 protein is CASSREDTIYF. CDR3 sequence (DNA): TGTGCCAGCTCAAGGGAGGACACCATATATTTT.

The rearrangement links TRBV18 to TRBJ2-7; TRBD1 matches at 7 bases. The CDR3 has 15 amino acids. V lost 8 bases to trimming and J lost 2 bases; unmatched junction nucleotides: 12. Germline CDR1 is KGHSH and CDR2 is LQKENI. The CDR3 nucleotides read TGTGCCAGCGCTCCAGGACAGGCGCCGACCTACGAGCAGTACTTC. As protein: CASAPGQAPTYEQYF. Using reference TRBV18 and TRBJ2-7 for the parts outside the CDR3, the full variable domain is NAGVMQNPRHLVRRRGQEARLRCSPMKGHSHVYWYRQLPEEGLKFMVYLQKENIIDESGMPKERFSAEFPKEGPSILRIQQVVRGDSAAYFCASAPGQAPTYEQYFGPGTRLTVT.

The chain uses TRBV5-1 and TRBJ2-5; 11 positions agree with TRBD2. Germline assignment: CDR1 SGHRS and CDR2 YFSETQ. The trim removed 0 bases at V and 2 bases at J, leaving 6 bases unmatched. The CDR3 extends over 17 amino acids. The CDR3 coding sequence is TGCGCCAGCAGCTTGGCCGGGTTAGCGGGGGGGCAAGAGACCCAGTACTTC. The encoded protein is CASSLAGLAGGQETQYF.

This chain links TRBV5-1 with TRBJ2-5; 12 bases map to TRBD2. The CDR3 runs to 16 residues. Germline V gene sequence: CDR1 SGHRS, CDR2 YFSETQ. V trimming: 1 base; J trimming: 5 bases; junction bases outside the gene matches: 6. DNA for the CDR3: TGCGCCAGCAGCTTGTTGGCTAGCGGGGGGGCTGAGACCCAGTACTTC. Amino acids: CASSLLASGGAETQYF.

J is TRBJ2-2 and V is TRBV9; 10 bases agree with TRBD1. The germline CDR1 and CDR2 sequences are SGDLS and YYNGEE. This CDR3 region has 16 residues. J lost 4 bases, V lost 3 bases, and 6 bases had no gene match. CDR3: CASSGPGTGATGELFF. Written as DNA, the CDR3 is TGTGCCAGCAGCGGTCCCGGGACAGGGGCCACCGGGGAGCTGTTTTTT.

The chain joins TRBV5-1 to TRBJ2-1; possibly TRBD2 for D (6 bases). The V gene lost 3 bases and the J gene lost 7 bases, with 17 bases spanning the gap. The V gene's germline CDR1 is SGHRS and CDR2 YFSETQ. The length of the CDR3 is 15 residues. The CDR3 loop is CASSYTGVSGNEQFF. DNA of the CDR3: TGCGCCAGCAGCTATACGGGGGTCTCGGGGAATGAGCAGTTCTTC.

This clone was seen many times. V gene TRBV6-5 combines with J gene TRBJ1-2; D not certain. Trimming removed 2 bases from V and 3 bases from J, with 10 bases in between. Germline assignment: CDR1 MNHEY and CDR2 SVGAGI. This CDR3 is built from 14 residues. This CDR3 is CASSYAGVDYGYTF. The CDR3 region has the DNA TGTGCCAGCAGTTACGCCGGGGTGGACTATGGCTACACCTTC.

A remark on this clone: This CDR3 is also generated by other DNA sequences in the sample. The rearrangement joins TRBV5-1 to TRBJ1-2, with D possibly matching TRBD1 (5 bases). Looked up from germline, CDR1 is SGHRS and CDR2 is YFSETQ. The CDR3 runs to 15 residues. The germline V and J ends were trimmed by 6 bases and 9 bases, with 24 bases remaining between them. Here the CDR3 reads CASKVTSGREGSYTF. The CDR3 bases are TGCGCCAGCAAGGTTACTTCGGGCAGGGAGGGAAGCTACACCTTC.